This is a list of T cell receptor beta chains from one sample in a study of T-cell memory formation after mild COVID-19. TCRdb called the 5' RACE reads again in MiXCR, with one record for every CDR3 protein. Here the sample spans some 150,000 distinct CDR3 sequences, under 25% being singletons. Sequenced: PBMCs or a T cell subset sorted from them (not recorded which). The receptors originated from an adult woman who had mild COVID-19 (a few samples of this study predate the infection). Cell type and time point are not known. Each CDR3 is given with its conserved first and last residue. The D gene is left open where the match is weak. The size of a clone is reported for some rows only, either as once, few or many, or as a class for expanded clones.

V gene,clone size,J gene,D gene,CDR3 protein,CDR3 DNA
TRBV7-2,many,TRBJ2-7,-,CASRRVGNYEQYF,TGTGCCAGCCGCAGGGTGGGGAACTACGAGCAGTACTTC
TRBV5-1,few,TRBJ2-5,TRBD2,CASRFGLAGGETQYF,TGCGCCAGCAGATTCGGACTAGCGGGAGGAGAGACCCAGTACTTC
TRBV15,-,TRBJ2-3,TRBD1,CATSRDRGRADTQYF,TGTGCCACCAGCAGAGACAGGGGGCGCGCAGATACGCAGTATTTT
TRBV4-2,-,TRBJ2-4,TRBD2,CASSQDSLAGEGIQYF,TGTGCCAGCAGCCAAGATTCACTAGCGGGAGAGGGCATTCAGTACTTC
TRBV3-1,-,TRBJ2-7,TRBD2,CASSFGTSGNPYEQYF,TGTGCCAGCAGCTTCGGGACTAGCGGAAACCCCTACGAGCAGTACTTC
TRBV7-2,-,TRBJ1-2,-,CASSFIGRAGSYTF,TGTGCCAGCAGCTTCATCGGACGGGCCGGGAGCTACACCTTC
TRBV15,-,TRBJ2-4,-,CATSRDLAKNIQYF,TGTGCCACCAGCAGAGATCTGGCCAAAAACATTCAGTACTTC
TRBV20-1,few,TRBJ2-3,-,CSAIRGPDTQYF,TGCAGTGCTATTCGGGGGCCAGATACGCAGTATTTT
TRBV18,once,TRBJ1-1,-,CASSPLVASAFF,TGTGCCAGCTCACCCTTAGTAGCAAGTGCTTTCTTT
TRBV5-1,-,TRBJ2-3,-,CASTSGVNTQYF,TGCGCCAGCACCTCTGGGGTGAATACGCAGTATTTT
TRBV12-5,few,TRBJ2-1,TRBD2,CASGLVQFWTSGNEHNEQFF,TGTGCTAGTGGTTTGGTACAGTTTTGGACTAGCGGGAATGAACACAATGAGCAGTTCTTC
TRBV24-1,few,TRBJ2-7,-,CATEVSHEQYF,TGTGCCACCGAAGTCTCCCACGAGCAGTACTTC
TRBV7-2,-,TRBJ2-3,-,CASSLYTQYF,TGTGCCAGCAGCTTATATACGCAGTATTTT
TRBV2,few,TRBJ1-6,-,CASSGDFYNSPLHF,TGTGCCAGCAGCGGGGACTTTTATAATTCACCCCTCCACTTT
TRBV7-8,many,TRBJ2-7,TRBD1,CASSQSGTGSSYEQYF,TGTGCCAGCAGCCAGTCCGGGACAGGGAGTTCCTACGAGCAGTACTTC
TRBV18,-,TRBJ1-2,TRBD1,CASSPGGGQNYGYTF,TGTGCCAGCTCACCTGGAGGGGGACAGAACTATGGCTACACCTTC
TRBV7-2,-,TRBJ1-5,-,CASSWNSQPQHF,TGTGCCAGCAGCTGGAACAGTCAGCCCCAGCATTTT
TRBV7-3,many,TRBJ2-3,-,CASSLGPSGTDTQYF,TGTGCCAGCAGCTTAGGTCCCTCTGGCACAGATACGCAGTATTTT
TRBV2,few,TRBJ2-7,-,CASSEEGMAYYEQYF,TGTGCCAGCAGTGAAGAGGGGATGGCCTACTACGAGCAGTACTTC
TRBV5-1,few,TRBJ2-3,-,CASSLAPGSTDTQYF,TGCGCCAGCAGCTTGGCCCCGGGGTCCACAGATACGCAGTATTTT
TRBV11-1,few,TRBJ2-1,-,CASSLVLAKGDEQFF,TGTGCCAGCAGCTTAGTGCTAGCGAAAGGGGATGAGCAGTTCTTC
TRBV29-1,-,TRBJ2-5,-,CSVGSAEQETQYF,TGCAGCGTTGGATCGGCAGAGCAAGAGACCCAGTACTTC
TRBV2,many,TRBJ1-1,-,CASAGNEDTEAFF,TGTGCCAGCGCAGGGAATGAGGACACTGAAGCTTTCTTT
TRBV10-3,many,TRBJ2-5,-,CAISESARVETQYF,TGTGCCATCAGTGAGTCTGCCAGGGTAGAGACCCAGTACTTC
TRBV4-1,-,TRBJ2-1,TRBD1,CASSQDPGQGQNEQFF,TGCGCCAGCAGCCAAGATCCTGGACAGGGACAGAATGAGCAGTTCTTC
TRBV5-5,few,TRBJ1-2,TRBD1,CASIRQGTNYGYTF,TGTGCCAGCATCCGACAGGGAACCAACTATGGCTACACCTTC
TRBV18,few,TRBJ2-3,-,CASSPQGSDTQYF,TGTGCCAGCTCTCCGCAGGGCTCAGATACGCAGTATTTT
TRBV12-3/TRBV12-4,few,TRBJ1-1,TRBD1,CASSPGDRVVAWTEAFF,TGTGCCAGCAGTCCCGGGGACAGGGTAGTTGCATGGACTGAAGCTTTCTTT
TRBV10-2,few,TRBJ2-4,TRBD1,CATRGQGAKNIQYF,TGCGCCACCCGGGGACAGGGGGCCAAAAACATTCAGTACTTC
TRBV5-1,-,TRBJ2-5,-,CASSSGTSLSRETQYF,TGCGCCAGCAGCTCCGGGACATCCCTCTCGCGGGAGACCCAGTACTTC
TRBV12-3/TRBV12-4,few,TRBJ1-1,-,CASSSAAGLNTEAFF,TGTGCCAGCAGTTCCGCGGCAGGGTTGAACACTGAAGCTTTCTTT
TRBV3-1,few,TRBJ1-5,-,CASSSHGGGREQPQHF,TGTGCCAGCAGCTCTCATGGAGGGGGAAGGGAACAGCCCCAGCATTTT
TRBV7-8,-,TRBJ1-1,-,CASSPREGVVTEAFF,TGTGCCAGCAGCCCCCGGGAGGGGGTAGTCACTGAAGCTTTCTTT
TRBV6-2/TRBV6-3,-,TRBJ2-1,TRBD2,CASRSSGRKNEQFF,TGTGCCAGCCGATCTAGCGGGAGGAAGAATGAGCAGTTCTTC
TRBV12-3/TRBV12-4,few,TRBJ2-2,-,CASSSRRTGELFF,TGTGCCAGCAGTTCTCGCCGCACCGGGGAGCTGTTTTTT
TRBV6-5,few,TRBJ2-5,-,CASSATGFGETQYF,TGTGCCAGCAGCGCAACAGGGTTCGGGGAGACCCAGTACTTC
TRBV5-1,-,TRBJ2-7,-,CASSSRTGDDEQYF,TGCGCCAGCAGCTCCCGGACCGGGGACGACGAGCAGTACTTC